This TCR beta chain appears in the sequencing data of a study of T cell responses to AZD1222 COVID-19 vaccine. The table came from immunoSEQ multiplex PCR; TCRdb's copy has only in-frame clones and leaves some out. The sample includes tens of thousands of clones, roughly 89% seen only once; the top ten take 9% to 9.5%. J gave up 5 bases and V 6 bases, and 15 bases lay outside the gene matches. This CDR3 is 17 amino acids long. Germline CDR1 reads SGHDN; CDR2 reads FVKESK. The source is an adult who received the AZD1222 COVID-19 vaccine. J is TRBJ1-1 and V is TRBV14, with 10 bases that match TRBD1. The sequenced sample was peripheral blood, obtained 28 days after the second AZD1222 dose. The CDR3 reads CASSLRGTGVGRTEAFF. The CDR3 nucleotides read TGTGCCAGCAGTCTAAGGGGGACAGGGGTTGGAAGGACTGAAGCTTTCTTT.